The TCR beta chain under discussion was sequenced for a study of cytomegalovirus exposure and HLA in healthy donors. The germline CDR1 and CDR2 sequences are SEHNR and FQNEAQ (reference sequence). V was clipped by 1 base and J by 5 bases, with 11 bases between them. The CDR3 consists of 14 residues. Sequencing used immunoSEQ multiplex PCR; TCRdb keeps in-frame clones, though not all of them. The sample has 100,000 to 150,000 clones; just under 90% are singletons. Remarks on this clone: The antigen remains unidentified.

Whole-study findings and limits: Cytomegalovirus-associated TCR beta chains were listed, numbering under 200. In a later analysis, first-cohort TCR clusters were found to tend to co-occur in the approximately 120 validation repertoires.

Input material: PBMCs. The chain couples TRBV7-9 to TRBJ2-5; a weak D match, TRBD2 (5 bases). This TCR was sampled from a man aged 25-40 years in good health and CMV-seronegative. In nucleotides, the CDR3 is TGTGCCAGCAGCTTAGGCCCCTCGGGGGAGACCCAGTACTTC. It yields the protein CASSLGPSGETQYF.